Sequencing of this T cell receptor beta chain was carried out in a study of T cell responses to AZD1222 COVID-19 vaccine. About the study: Second doses that came at about 4 or about 12 weeks were put together. Study-wide results and caveats: Unmutated variant regions are reportedly targeted by nearly half of spike-specific TCRs. In a largely white British group with more females than males, clonal diversity was possibly underestimated. The span of vaccine-associated CD4 TCRs extended across spike, with dominance at 160-218 and 743-854.

By share, this clone counts as medium-sized. The target antigen is unknown. Generated by immunoSEQ multiplex PCR, the TCRdb table keeps only in-frame clones and is missing some. The data contain about 120,000 clones, around 88% of them seen just once; the ten biggest clones take up about a tenth. V dropped 4 bases and J dropped 4 bases, with 11 bases sitting between them. The CDR3 loop spans 14 amino acids. The germline CDR1 and CDR2 sequences are MNHEY and SMNVEV (reference sequence). The genes are TRBV27 and TRBJ2-1, with D hard to call. This sequence originates from an adult in good health. The sequences come from peripheral blood, collected on day 0 of AZD1222 vaccination. DNA of the CDR3: TGTGCCAGCAGTTCCTTTTGGGGTTACAATGAGCAGTTCTTC. Translating it yields CASSSFWGYNEQFF.